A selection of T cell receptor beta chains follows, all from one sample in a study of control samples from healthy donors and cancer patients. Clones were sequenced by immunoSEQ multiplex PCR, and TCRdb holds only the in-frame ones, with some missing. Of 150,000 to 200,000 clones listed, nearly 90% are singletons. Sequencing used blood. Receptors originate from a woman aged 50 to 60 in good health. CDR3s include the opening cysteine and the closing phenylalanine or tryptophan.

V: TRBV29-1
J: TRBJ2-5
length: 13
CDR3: CSVGGGLGETQYF

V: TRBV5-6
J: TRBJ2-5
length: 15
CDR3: CASSPVRDYQETQYF

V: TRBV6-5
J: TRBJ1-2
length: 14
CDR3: CASSYFGGAYGYTF

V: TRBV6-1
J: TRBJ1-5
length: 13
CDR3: CASSEEGWRPQHF

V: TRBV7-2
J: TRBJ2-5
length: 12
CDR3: CATRTSEETQYF

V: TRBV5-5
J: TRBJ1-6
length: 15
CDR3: CASSLEGNPNSPLHF

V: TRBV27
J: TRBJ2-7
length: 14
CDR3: CASSLDRGNYEQYF

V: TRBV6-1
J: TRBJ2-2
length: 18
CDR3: CASSALRGSGGNTGELFF

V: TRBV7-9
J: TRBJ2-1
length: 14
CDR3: CASSLATQSNEQFF

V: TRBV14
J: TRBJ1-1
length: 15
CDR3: CASSQIRQTNTEAFF

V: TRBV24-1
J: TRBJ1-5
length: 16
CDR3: CATSDSGWYGNQPQHF

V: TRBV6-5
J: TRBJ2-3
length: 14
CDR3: CASILTGVGDTQYF

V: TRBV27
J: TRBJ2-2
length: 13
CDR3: CASRVTNTGELFF

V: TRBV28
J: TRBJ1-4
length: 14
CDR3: CASTPGTGFEKLFF

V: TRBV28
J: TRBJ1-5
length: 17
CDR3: CASTLSGPPVGNQPQHF

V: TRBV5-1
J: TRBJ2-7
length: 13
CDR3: CASSRDRVYEQYF

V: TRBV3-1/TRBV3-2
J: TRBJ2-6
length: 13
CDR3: CASKWAGANVLTF

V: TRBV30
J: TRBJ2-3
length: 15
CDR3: CASGTSGGPTDTQYF

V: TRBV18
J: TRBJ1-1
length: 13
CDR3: CASSPPGTPGAFF

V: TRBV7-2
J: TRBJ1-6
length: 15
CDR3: CASSLMPGPDSPLHF

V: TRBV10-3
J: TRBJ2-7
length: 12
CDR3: CATSSGLYEQYF

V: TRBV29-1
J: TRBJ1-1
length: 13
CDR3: CSVKPHSDNAAFF

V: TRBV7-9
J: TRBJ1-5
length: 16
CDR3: CASSWGQQGANQPQHF

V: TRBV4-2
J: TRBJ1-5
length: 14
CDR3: CASSQGEGNQPQHF

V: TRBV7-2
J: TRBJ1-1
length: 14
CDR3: CASSAYREVTEAFF

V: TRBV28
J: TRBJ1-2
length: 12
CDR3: CASSLGGYGYTF

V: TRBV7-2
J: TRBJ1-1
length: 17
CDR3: CASSPTVGTALNTEAFF

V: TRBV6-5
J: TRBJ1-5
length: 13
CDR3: CASSPQGTQPQHF

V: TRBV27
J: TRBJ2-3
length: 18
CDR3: CASSPRGLAGGPTDTQYF

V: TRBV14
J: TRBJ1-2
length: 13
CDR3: CASTLNAGYGYTF

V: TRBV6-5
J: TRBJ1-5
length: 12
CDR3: CASEVGDQPQHF

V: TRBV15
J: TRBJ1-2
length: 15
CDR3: CATSREAESSYGYTF

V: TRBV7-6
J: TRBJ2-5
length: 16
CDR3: CASSLSAAPWGETQYF

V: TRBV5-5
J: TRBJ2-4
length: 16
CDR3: CASSIPTGFAKNIQYF

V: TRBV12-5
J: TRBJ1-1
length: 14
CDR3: CASGSVGENTEAFF

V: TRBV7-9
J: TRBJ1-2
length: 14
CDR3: CASSFSSQPYGYTF

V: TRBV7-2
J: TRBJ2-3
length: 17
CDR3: CASSTLTSGGPADTQYF

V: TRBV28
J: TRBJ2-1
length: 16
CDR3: CASSVTSVYSYNEQFF

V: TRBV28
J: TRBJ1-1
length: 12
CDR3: CASRRGSLEAFF

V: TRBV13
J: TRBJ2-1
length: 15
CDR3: CASSLRASSYNEQFF

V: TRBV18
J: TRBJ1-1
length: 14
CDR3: CASSPRGLGAEAFF

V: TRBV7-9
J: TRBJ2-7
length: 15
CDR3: CASSPLGQGFGEQYF

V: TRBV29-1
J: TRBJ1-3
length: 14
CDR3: CSVTQGGGGNTIYF

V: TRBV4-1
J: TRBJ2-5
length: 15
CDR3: CASSQGDRPQETQYF

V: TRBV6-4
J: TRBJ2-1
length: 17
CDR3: CASSGGAGRGLNNEQFF